These 23 T cell receptor beta chains originate from one sample sequenced in a study of CD8 T cells in ankylosing spondylitis. TCRdb re-called the 5' RACE reads through MiXCR, storing one row per CDR3 protein. The sample has about 140,000 distinct CDR3 sequences, 7.5% to 9.5% seen once. Source material: synovial fluid, either unsorted or a sorted T cell fraction (not recorded which). These receptor sequences come from a male donor with ankylosing spondylitis.

This clonotype showed up just a few times. The chain links TRBV5-1 to TRBJ1-2; D remains ambiguous. Trimming took 0 bases from V and 9 from J, leaving 15 bases between them. The CDR3 covers 14 residues. CDR1 and CDR2 (germline): SGHRS, YFSETQ. The CDR3 nucleotides are TGCGCCAGCAGCTTGGACTGGGAGGTGAGGCGCTACACCTTC. This codes for CASSLDWEVRRYTF.

This clonotype was detected ten times or more. The rearrangement joins TRBV20-1 to TRBJ1-1, with D possibly matching TRBD1 (6 bases). The ends were cut back, 5 bases at V and 9 bases at J, with 16 bases in the middle. The CDR3 runs to 12 residues. Germline lookup yields CDR1 DFQATT and CDR2 SNEGSKA (reference sequence). CDR3 coding DNA: TGCAGTGCTCAGGTGGGGGGCAGTCAAGCTTTCTTT. It encodes CSAQVGGSQAFF.

At least ten counts were recorded for this clonotype. The chain has TRBV10-3 and TRBJ1-2; TRBD1 agrees at 9 bases. This CDR3 spans 14 amino acids. With V trimmed by 4 bases and J by 5 bases, 5 bases remained unmatched. Per the germline V gene, CDR1 is ENHRY and CDR2 is SYGVKD. CDR3: CAISVGGQGYGYTF. Here the CDR3 DNA reads TGTGCCATCAGTGTCGGGGGACAGGGATATGGCTACACCTTC.

The chain is built from TRBV5-4 and TRBJ2-5; 12 bases fit TRBD1. Germline V CDR1 and CDR2: SGHNT, YYREEE (reference sequence). The trim removed 2 bases at V and 4 bases at J, leaving 9 bases unmatched. The CDR3 is 17 amino acids. In DNA form, the CDR3 reads TGTGCCAGCAGCTTTGGGACAGGGGGCCCTAACATAGAGACCCAGTACTTC. It is translated as CASSFGTGGPNIETQYF. The full variable domain, rest sourced from reference TRBV5-4 and TRBJ2-5, is ETGVTQSPTHLIKTRGQQVTLRCSSQSGHNTVSWYQQALGQGPQFIFQYYREEENGRGNFPPRFSGLQFPNYSSELNVNALELDDSALYLCASSFGTGGPNIETQYFGPGTRLLVL.

This chain uses TRBV6-6 with TRBJ1-1, with 10 bases that match TRBD1. The CDR3 contains 13 residues. Germline assignment: CDR1 MNHNY and CDR2 SVGAGI (reference sequence). J lost 11 bases, V lost 7 bases, and 10 bases had no gene match. CDR3 sequence reads: CASNSPGQGTAFF. The CDR3 DNA follows: TGTGCCAGCAATTCACCGGGACAGGGGACCGCTTTCTTT.

The chain recombines TRBV7-2 with TRBJ2-7; D is possibly TRBD1 or TRBD2 (6 bases each). Deletions cut 5 bases from V and 0 bases from J, with 14 bases between. CDR3 length: 15 residues. Germline V CDR1 and CDR2: SGHTA, FQGNSA. In nucleotides, the CDR3 is TGTGCCAGCAGCCCCCAAGGGGGGCACTCCTACGAGCAGTACTTC. Translation: CASSPQGGHSYEQYF.

This clonotype was counted a few times. CDR3 sequence: CASSPGGFGYGYTF. CDR3 bases: TGCGCCAGCAGCCCGGGGGGATTTGGCTATGGCTACACCTTC. The chain uses TRBV4-3 and TRBJ1-2; the D gene is possibly TRBD1 (5 bases). CDR1 is LGHNA, CDR2 YSLEER, per germline. Trimming removed 4 bases from V and 4 bases from J, with 13 bases in between. There are 14 residues in the CDR3.

This clonotype showed up just a few times. This sequence joins TRBV6-2 or TRBV6-3 and TRBJ2-7; unclear D gene. Germline V gene lookup returns CDR1 MNHEY and CDR2 SVGEGT. The CDR3 spans 16 residues. The V end lost 3 bases, the J end lost 2 bases, and 17 bases lay between the germline ends. The CDR3 protein is CASSYSSLTPTYEQYF. CDR3 in DNA: TGTGCCAGCAGTTATTCCAGCCTGACTCCGACCTACGAGCAGTACTTC.

This clonotype was recorded many times. V is TRBV20-1 and J is TRBJ1-1, with a tentative D call TRBD1 (6 bases). The length of the CDR3 is 12 residues. The germline V and J ends were trimmed by 4 bases and 2 bases, with 8 bases remaining between them. In germline, CDR1 is DFQATT, CDR2 SNEGSKA (reference sequence). The CDR3 DNA sequence: TGCAGTGCTAAGACAGGCAACACTGAAGCTTTCTTT. As protein: CSAKTGNTEAFF.

This clonotype has ten or more counts. This sequence joins TRBV28 and TRBJ2-2; D call uncertain. The germline V and J ends were trimmed by 3 bases and 4 bases, with 12 bases remaining between them. Germline loops: CDR1 MDHEN, CDR2 SYDVKM. This CDR3 comprises 15 residues. The CDR3: CASSFEVLSTGELFF. CDR3 in DNA: TGTGCCAGCAGTTTTGAGGTGCTTTCCACCGGGGAGCTGTTTTTT.

This clonotype was detected ten times or more. The chain links TRBV20-1 to TRBJ2-3; 7 nucleotides align to TRBD2. The CDR3 totals 12 residues. Per the germline V gene, CDR1 is DFQATT and CDR2 is SNEGSKA (reference sequence). V lost 6 bases to trimming and J lost 6 bases; unmatched junction nucleotides: 6. The DNA for the CDR3 is TGCAGTGCCCTGAGCGGGGTGGATACGCAGTATTTT. Amino acids: CSALSGVDTQYF.

This clonotype was observed at least ten times. The chain uses TRBV5-6 and TRBJ2-1, with TRBD2 as a possible D gene (6 bases). CDR1 and CDR2 from the germline V gene are SGHDT and YYEEEE. This CDR3 is built from 15 residues. The V gene lost 6 bases and the J gene lost 4 bases, with 17 bases spanning the gap. CDR3: CASTVSTSLYNEQFF. The DNA of the CDR3 is TGTGCCAGCACCGTATCGACTAGTTTATACAATGAGCAGTTCTTC.

The rearrangement joins TRBV20-1 to TRBJ1-1; D might be TRBD1 (5 bases). Trimming left V 5 bases short and J 0 bases short, with 10 bases between. The V gene's germline CDR1 is DFQATT and CDR2 SNEGSKA (reference sequence). The CDR3 totals 13 residues. The CDR3 sequence is CSAAGGLNTEAFF. CDR3 coding DNA: TGCAGTGCTGCTGGGGGACTGAACACTGAAGCTTTCTTT.

Ten or more counts support this clonotype. The chain is built from TRBV20-1 and TRBJ1-3; 8 bases map to TRBD1. The J segment lost 10 bases and the V segment lost 4 bases, leaving 9 bases of the junction unmatched. This CDR3 contains 13 residues. Germline V gene sequence: CDR1 DFQATT, CDR2 SNEGSKA (reference sequence). CDR3 sequence reads: CSATDRVVGTIYF. DNA of the CDR3: TGCAGTGCTACGGACAGGGTGGTTGGGACCATATATTTT.

This clonotype was found many times. This chain links TRBV5-6 with TRBJ2-2; 7 bases are a match to TRBD2. Germline values: CDR1 SGHDT, CDR2 YYEEEE. The CDR3 is 16 amino acids. The J segment lost 1 base and the V segment lost 4 bases, leaving 7 bases of the junction unmatched. The DNA of the CDR3 is TGTGCCAGCAGCCCATGGACTAGACAGAACACCGGGGAGCTGTTTTTT. Residues: CASSPWTRQNTGELFF. The variable domain in full, completed from reference TRBV5-6 and TRBJ2-2, reads DAGVTQSPTHLIKTRGQQVTLRCSPKSGHDTVSWYQQALGQGPQFIFQYYEEEERQRGNFPDRFSGHQFPNYSSELNVNALLLGDSALYLCASSPWTRQNTGELFFGEGSRLTVL.

This chain joins TRBV7-2 and TRBJ2-5, with unresolved D. The V end lost 7 bases, the J end lost 9 bases, and 27 bases lay between the germline ends. This CDR3 contains 16 residues. The V gene's germline CDR1 is SGHTA and CDR2 FQGNSA. CDR3 region: CASNPVGEDPSGAQYF. The CDR3 region has the DNA TGTGCCAGCAACCCGGTGGGTGAGGATCCTTCTGGGGCCCAGTACTTC. Drawing the rest from reference TRBV7-2 and TRBJ2-5, the complete variable domain is GAGVSQSPSNKVTEKGKDVELRCDPISGHTALYWYRQSLGQGLEFLIYFQGNSAPDKSGLPSDRFSAERTGGSVSTLTIQRTQQEDSAVYLCASNPVGEDPSGAQYFGPGTRLLVL.

This chain uses TRBV28 with TRBJ2-6; D call uncertain. Germline values: CDR1 MDHEN, CDR2 SYDVKM. V was trimmed by 10 bases and J by 4 bases, leaving 11 bases between them. This CDR3 region has 13 residues. CDR3 protein: CATLPTGANVLTF. CDR3 DNA sequence: TGTGCCACCCTGCCAACGGGGGCCAACGTCCTGACTTTC.

In this sample, this clonotype turned up many times. V usage is TRBV12-3 or TRBV12-4 and J usage is TRBJ2-1, with D tentatively TRBD1 (6 bases). The CDR3 loop spans 14 amino acids. Trimming took 6 bases from V and 6 from J, leaving 15 bases between them. CDR3 region: CASSRSFRGNEQFF. CDR3 DNA sequence: TGTGCCAGCAGCAGATCTTTCAGGGGCAATGAGCAGTTCTTC.

This clonotype was recorded many times. The junction departs from the called germline gene at one end, perhaps through a read error. CDR3 coding DNA: TGTGCTAGCAGCTCGGGACAGGGGAGGGAAAAACTGTTTTTT. Amino acids: CASSSGQGREKLFF. This chain uses TRBV7-7 with TRBJ1-4, with TRBD1 matching 10 bases. CDR1 and CDR2 (germline): SSHAT, FNYEAQ (reference sequence). The CDR3 is made up of 14 amino acids.

CDR3 residues: CAWAPQGLGSDTQYF. The CDR3 coding sequence is TGTGCCTGGGCCCCTCAGGGACTTGGGTCAGATACGCAGTATTTT. The rearrangement uses TRBV30 and TRBJ2-3; the D gene is possibly TRBD2 (6 bases). Germline assignment: CDR1 GTSNPN and CDR2 SVGIG (reference sequence). Trimming took off 5 bases at V and 4 bases at J, with 19 bases between the two ends. This CDR3 spans 15 amino acids.

The chain has TRBV7-2 and TRBJ2-1, with D perhaps TRBD2 (5 bases). CDR1 is SGHTA and CDR2 is FQGNSA in the germline V gene. The germline V and J ends were trimmed by 4 bases and 3 bases, with 13 bases remaining between them. The CDR3 is 15 amino acids. The CDR3 is CASSSRAGFYNEQFF. CDR3 bases: TGTGCCAGCAGCTCACGGGCGGGTTTCTACAATGAGCAGTTCTTC.

This clonotype has a handful of counts. The chain recombines TRBV5-4 with TRBJ1-1; D possibly corresponds to TRBD1 (6 bases). The CDR3 is 17 amino acids. The V gene's germline CDR1 is SGHNT and CDR2 YYREEE (reference sequence). V was cut by 2 bases and J by 1 base, with 18 bases left in between. The CDR3 DNA reads TGTGCCAGCAGCTTTGGACCCACCTCCAGGGGGAACACTGAAGCTTTCTTT. Encoded protein: CASSFGPTSRGNTEAFF.

This clonotype was detected ten times or more. The chain has TRBV6-1 and TRBJ1-1, with D possibly TRBD1 on 5 matching bases. The germline CDR1 and CDR2 sequences are MNHNS and SASEGT. The CDR3 runs to 13 residues. V was trimmed by 6 bases and J by 3 bases, leaving 11 bases between them. DNA of the CDR3: TGTGCCAGCAGCCGAGGGGAATACACTGAAGCTTTCTTT. This codes for CASSRGEYTEAFF.